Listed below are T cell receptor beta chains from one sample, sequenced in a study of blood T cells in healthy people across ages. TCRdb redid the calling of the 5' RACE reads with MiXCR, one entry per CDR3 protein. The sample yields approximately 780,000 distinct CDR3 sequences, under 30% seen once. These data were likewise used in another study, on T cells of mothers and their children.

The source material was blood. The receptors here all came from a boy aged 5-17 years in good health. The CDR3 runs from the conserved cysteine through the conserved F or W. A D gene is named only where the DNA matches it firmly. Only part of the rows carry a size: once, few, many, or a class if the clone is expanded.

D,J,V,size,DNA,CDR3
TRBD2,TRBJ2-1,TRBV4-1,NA,TGCGCCAGCAGCCAAGAATGGTTAGCGGGGGCAAGCGGGCAGTTCTTC,CASSQEWLAGASGQFF
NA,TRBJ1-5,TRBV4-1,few,TGCGCCAGCAGCCGTAATGGCGGGGATGGTCAGCCCCAGCATTTT,CASSRNGGDGQPQHF
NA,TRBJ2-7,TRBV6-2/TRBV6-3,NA,TGTGCCAGCAGTTACTCTCCTCGAAGCTCCTACGAGCAGTACTTC,CASSYSPRSSYEQYF
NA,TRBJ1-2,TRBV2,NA,TGTGCCAGCAGTGACGGTGGGGCAAGTGGCTACACCTTC,CASSDGGASGYTF
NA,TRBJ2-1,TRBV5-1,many,TGCGCCAGCCAGCCTACGAGCTCCTACAATGAGCAGTTCTTC,CASQPTSSYNEQFF
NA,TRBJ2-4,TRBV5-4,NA,TGTGCCAGCAGCTTGGAGGCGGGCCACGCCAAAAACATTCAGTACTTC,CASSLEAGHAKNIQYF
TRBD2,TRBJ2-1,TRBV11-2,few,TGTGCCAGCAGCGAGACTAGCGGGGGGCTACCCTACAATGAGCAGTTCTTC,CASSETSGGLPYNEQFF
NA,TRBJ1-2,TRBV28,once,TGTGCCAGCAGTTTATCACTAGGGGACTATGGCTACACCTTC,CASSLSLGDYGYTF
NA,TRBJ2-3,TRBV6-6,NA,TGTGCCAGCAAGAATCTCACAGATACGCAGTATTTT,CASKNLTDTQYF
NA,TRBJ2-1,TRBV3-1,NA,TGTGCCAGCAGCCCAAGCAGGGTGGGGGGCAATGAGCAGTTCTTC,CASSPSRVGGNEQFF
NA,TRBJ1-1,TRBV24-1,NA,TGTGCCACCAGTGATTCGGGGAACACTGAAGCTTTCTTT,CATSDSGNTEAFF
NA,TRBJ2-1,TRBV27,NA,TGTGCCAGCAGTAAGAGGGGGTATTATGAGCAGTTCTTC,CASSKRGYYEQFF
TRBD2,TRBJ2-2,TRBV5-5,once,TGTGCCAGCAGCTTCCCGACTAGCTATCTAATGCAGGGGGAGCTGTTTTTT,CASSFPTSYLMQGELFF
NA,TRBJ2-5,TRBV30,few,TGTGCCTGGAGTATAGGGATACTAGAGGAAACCCAGTACTTC,CAWSIGILEETQYF
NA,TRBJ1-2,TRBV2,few,TGTGCCAGCAGTAATCGGACAGTTATCTATGGCTACACCTTC,CASSNRTVIYGYTF
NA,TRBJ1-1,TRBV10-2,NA,TGCGCCAGCACAAACCCCCCAGGGGAAACTGAAGCTTTCTTT,CASTNPPGETEAFF
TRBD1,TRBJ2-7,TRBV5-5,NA,TGTGCCAGCAGCCCCCGGACAGGGGACTCTTACGAGCAGTACTTC,CASSPRTGDSYEQYF
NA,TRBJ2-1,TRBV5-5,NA,TGTGCCAGCAGCATACAGGGCGTCTCCTACAATGAGCAGTTCTTC,CASSIQGVSYNEQFF
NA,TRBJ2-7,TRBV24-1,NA,TGTGCCACCAGTGATTTGATAGTCGCGGGCACGTACGAGCAGTACTTC,CATSDLIVAGTYEQYF
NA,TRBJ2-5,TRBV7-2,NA,TGTGCCAGCAGCTTCATGGGGGGACTTCAAGAGACCCAGTACTTC,CASSFMGGLQETQYF
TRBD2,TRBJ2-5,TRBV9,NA,TGTGCCAGCAGCGTCTCTGGCGGCGGGGGGGCCGAGGAGACCCAGTACTTC,CASSVSGGGGAEETQYF
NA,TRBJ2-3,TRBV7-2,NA,TGTGCCAGCGCCCCTTTCCCGGGGCTTACGGATACGCAGTATTTT,CASAPFPGLTDTQYF
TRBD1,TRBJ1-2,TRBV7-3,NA,TGTGCCAGCAGCCCAGACAGGGGGCAAGGTTATGGCTACACCTTC,CASSPDRGQGYGYTF
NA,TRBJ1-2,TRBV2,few,TGTGCCAGCAAGATAGGGGTTCCCTATGGCTACACCTTC,CASKIGVPYGYTF
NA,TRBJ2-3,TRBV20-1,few,TGCAGTGCTAGAGCGGGCGGGGGCGAGTCTATTAGGGATACGCAGTATTTT,CSARAGGGESIRDTQYF
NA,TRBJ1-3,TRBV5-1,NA,TGCGCCAGCAGCCTACAGGATGGAAACACCATATATTTT,CASSLQDGNTIYF
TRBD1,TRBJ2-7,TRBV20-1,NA,TGCAGTGCTAGGCCCGGACAGGTGAGCTACGAGCAGTACTTC,CSARPGQVSYEQYF
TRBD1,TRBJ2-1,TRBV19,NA,TGTGCCACCCTAGACAGGGGGCGCGCCAATGAGCAGTTCTTC,CATLDRGRANEQFF
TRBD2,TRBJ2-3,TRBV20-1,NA,TGCAGTGCTAGAGCTAGCGGAACAGATACGCAGTATTTT,CSARASGTDTQYF
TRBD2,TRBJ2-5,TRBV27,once,TGTGCCAGCAGTCCAACTTGGACTAGCGGAGAGACCCAGTACTTC,CASSPTWTSGETQYF
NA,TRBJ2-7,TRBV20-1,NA,TGCAGTGCTAGAGAGGGGCTAGCAGCGCGCTACGAGCAGTACTTC,CSAREGLAARYEQYF
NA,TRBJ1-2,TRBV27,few,TGTGCCAGCAGGGACAGTCTAAAGGGCTACACCTTC,CASRDSLKGYTF
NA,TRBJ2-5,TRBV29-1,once,TGCAGCGTTGTAATGGGGGGTACGTTCTTC,CSVVMGGTFF
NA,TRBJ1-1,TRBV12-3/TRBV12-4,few,TGTGCCAGCAGTTTAGCCGGGAGGGAGGGTTGCACTGAAGCTTTCTTT,CASSLAGREGCTEAFF
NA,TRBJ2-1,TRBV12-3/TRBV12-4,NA,TGTGCCAGCAGTTTAGTTTGGGGGCCATCGTCAAGCAATGAGCAGTTCTTC,CASSLVWGPSSSNEQFF
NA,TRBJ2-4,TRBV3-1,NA,TGTGCCAGCAGCCACACGTCCGGAGTAGCCAAAAACATTCAGTACTTC,CASSHTSGVAKNIQYF
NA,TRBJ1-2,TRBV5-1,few,TGCGCCAGCAGCTACGGTTCCGGTGGCTATGGCTACACCTTC,CASSYGSGGYGYTF
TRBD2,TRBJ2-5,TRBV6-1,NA,TGTGCCAGCAGTCCTGGAACGGGAGCGGGGGGCTGGGAGACCCAGTACTTC,CASSPGTGAGGWETQYF